What follows are 27 T cell receptor beta chains derived from one specimen sequenced in a study of cytomegalovirus exposure and HLA in healthy donors. It was with 60 Vbeta and 13 Jbeta primers that the PCR ran. TCRdb's table, derived via immunoSEQ multiplex PCR, lists solely in-frame clones and lacks some. Altogether some 140,000 clones are present, 70% to 90% being singletons, with the ten largest covering 1.5% to 1.9%. The specimen was PBMCs. Every receptor here comes from a man aged 40-50 years in good health and CMV-seronegative.

The chain recombines TRBV5-4 with TRBJ2-7; 7 bases align to TRBD2. Trimming at V came to 4 bases and at J to 2 bases, leaving 9 bases not matched to a gene. The germline gives CDR1 SGHNT, CDR2 YYREEE (reference sequence). CDR3 length equals 15 residues. The CDR3 loop reads CASSVSGTTAYEQYF. For the CDR3, the DNA is TGTGCCAGCAGCGTTTCCGGGACTACGGCCTACGAGCAGTACTTC.

The rearrangement joins TRBV2 to TRBJ2-3, with D possibly matching TRBD2 (5 bases). Germline-derived CDR1 and CDR2 are SNHLY and FYNNEI. CDR3 length: 13 amino acids. The V end lost 7 bases, the J end lost 0 bases, and 8 bases lay between the germline ends. The CDR3 DNA follows: TGTGCCAGCATGTCTAGCAGCACAGATACGCAGTATTTT. It codes for CASMSSSTDTQYF.

This chain uses TRBV5-6 with TRBJ1-5; 7 bases align to TRBD1. Germline CDR1 is SGHDT and CDR2 is YYEEEE. The V segment lost 1 base and the J segment 5 bases; nucleotides outside the gene matches: 6. The CDR3 covers 15 residues. CDR3 bases: TGTGCCAGCAGCTTGAGTAGGGGGCCCCATCAGCCCCAGCATTTT. Residues: CASSLSRGPHQPQHF.

There are a few counts of this clone. The genes are TRBV25-1 and TRBJ1-4; the D is unclear. Between the trimmed V and J ends, which lost 0 bases and 6 bases, there was a span of 11 bases. CDR1 is MGHDK and CDR2 is SYGVNS in the germline V gene. This CDR3 spans 15 amino acids. CDR3 amino acids: CASSEYESPDEKLFF. In DNA, the CDR3 is TGTGCCAGCAGTGAATATGAATCGCCGGATGAAAAACTGTTTTTT.

The chain joins TRBV4-3 to TRBJ2-2; TRBD2 agrees at 11 bases. Germline-derived CDR1 and CDR2 are LGHNA and YSLEER. There are 17 residues in the CDR3. Trimming at V came to 3 bases and at J to 4 bases, leaving 7 bases not matched to a gene. CDR3: CASSQYLAGGFTGELFF. CDR3 DNA sequence: TGCGCCAGCAGCCAGTACCTAGCGGGGGGATTCACCGGGGAGCTGTTTTTT.

This chain joins TRBV15 and TRBJ2-7; unclear D gene. This CDR3 spans 15 amino acids. Trimming stripped 0 bases from V and 0 bases from J, with 9 bases between. Germline CDR1 LNHNV, CDR2 YYDKDF (reference sequence). The CDR3 is CATSRDRVGSYEQYF. CDR3 DNA sequence: TGTGCCACCAGCAGAGATCGGGTGGGCTCCTACGAGCAGTACTTC.

The chain links TRBV6-5 to TRBJ2-7; 8 positions agree with TRBD1. Germline V gives CDR1 MNHEY, CDR2 SVGAGI. The length of the CDR3 is 14 residues. Losses at the gene ends were 7 bases for V and 0 bases for J; bases not matched to a gene: 5. The CDR3 sequence: CASKNRGFSYEQYF. The CDR3 DNA sequence: TGTGCCAGCAAAAACAGGGGGTTCTCCTACGAGCAGTACTTC.

V is TRBV6-6 and J is TRBJ2-7, with 7 positions matching TRBD1. CDR1 and CDR2 from the germline V gene are MNHNY and SVGAGI (reference sequence). The ends lost 10 bases at V and 2 bases at J; junction bases unmatched: 11. There are 14 residues in the CDR3. The CDR3: CATSTGTDAYEQYF. The CDR3 DNA is TGTGCCACCAGCACCGGGACAGACGCCTACGAGCAGTACTTC.

The chain couples TRBV27 to TRBJ1-3; the D gene is possibly TRBD1 (5 bases). The V gene's germline CDR1 is MNHEY and CDR2 SMNVEV (reference sequence). This CDR3 spans 14 amino acids. Trimming cost V 4 bases and J 0 bases, with 7 bases left between them. CDR3 DNA sequence: TGTGCCAGCAGTTCAGGGTACTCTGGAAACACCATATATTTT. It yields the protein CASSSGYSGNTIYF.

In nucleotides, the CDR3 is TGCGCCAGCACCGGACTAGCGGGGGGCTACCAAGAGACCCAGTACTTC. Protein product: CASTGLAGGYQETQYF. The rearrangement joins TRBV10-2 to TRBJ2-5; 14 positions match TRBD2. Germline lookup yields CDR1 WSHSY and CDR2 SAAADI. V lost 7 bases to trimming and J lost 0 bases; unmatched junction nucleotides: 4. The CDR3 is 16 amino acids.

This clone was counted a few times. The chain has TRBV7-8 and TRBJ2-1, with D possibly TRBD1 on 5 matching bases. V dropped 1 base and J dropped 3 bases, with 10 bases sitting between them. Germline V gives CDR1 SGHVS, CDR2 FQNEAQ. The CDR3 spans 15 residues. CDR3 protein: CASSLEGVLYNEQFF. CDR3 sequence (DNA): TGTGCCAGCAGCTTAGAAGGGGTCCTCTACAATGAGCAGTTCTTC.

The J gene is TRBJ2-5, the V gene TRBV10-3; maybe TRBD1 (6 bases). Between the trimmed V and J ends, which lost 4 bases and 0 bases, there was a span of 9 bases. The CDR3 is 14 amino acids. Germline CDR1 is ENHRY and CDR2 is SYGVKD. This CDR3 is CAISAKGDQETQYF. The CDR3 DNA follows: TGTGCCATCAGTGCTAAGGGGGACCAAGAGACCCAGTACTTC.

V and J are TRBV28 and TRBJ2-7; 7 positions match TRBD1. CDR3 length: 13 amino acids. The V gene's germline CDR1 is MDHEN and CDR2 SYDVKM. The J segment lost 5 bases and the V segment lost 2 bases, leaving 3 bases of the junction unmatched. The CDR3 bases are TGTGCCAGCAGTTTACGACAGGGTGACGAGCAGTACTTC. Translated: CASSLRQGDEQYF.

Details on this clone: At one of its ends the junction is not consistent with the germline gene, which may arise from a read error. The chain has TRBV7-7 and TRBJ2-3, with 7 bases fitting TRBD2. CDR3 length equals 14 residues. Germline V gives CDR1 SSHAT, CDR2 FNYEAQ (reference sequence). The CDR3 nucleotides are TGTGCTAGCAGCTTAACCCCGGGAGGAGATACGCAGTATTTT. Amino acids: CASSLTPGGDTQYF.

V is TRBV13 and J is TRBJ2-7, with D hard to call. In germline, CDR1 is PRHDT, CDR2 FYEKMQ (reference sequence). V gave up 0 bases and J gave up 0 bases, with 6 bases separating them. This CDR3 is 14 amino acids long. In nucleotides, the CDR3 is TGTGCCAGCAGCTTAGGCAGATACTCCTACGAGCAGTACTTC. Translated, it gives CASSLGRYSYEQYF.

The J gene is TRBJ1-6, the V gene TRBV7-3, with 8 bases that match TRBD1. Germline-derived CDR1 and CDR2 are SGHTA and FQGTGA. CDR3 length equals 14 residues. V lost 5 bases and J lost 6; bases outside the gene matches: 3. The CDR3 here is CASSKDRANSPLHF. The CDR3 DNA reads as TGTGCCAGCAGCAAGGACAGGGCTAATTCACCCCTCCACTTT.

The chain uses TRBV5-6 and TRBJ2-1; TRBD2 agrees at 7 bases. The trim removed 3 bases at V and 10 bases at J, leaving 10 bases unmatched. This CDR3 has 14 amino acids. CDR1 SGHDT and CDR2 YYEEEE come from the germline V gene. The CDR3 spells CASSSGLPLKEQFF. In DNA form, the CDR3 reads TGTGCCAGCAGCTCGGGACTACCGCTCAAGGAGCAGTTCTTC.

The chain joins TRBV6-5 to TRBJ1-3; no definite D call. The V end lost 2 bases, the J end lost 0 bases, and 5 bases lay between the germline ends. The CDR3 is 14 residues long. Germline CDR1 and CDR2: MNHEY and SVGAGI. The CDR3 region is CASSYRSSGNTIYF. The DNA for the CDR3 is TGTGCCAGCAGTTACAGGAGCTCTGGAAACACCATATATTTT.

This chain connects TRBV7-2 to TRBJ1-3; no firm D call. The CDR3 consists of 16 residues. Germline V gives CDR1 SGHTA, CDR2 FQGNSA. V was pared by 1 base and J by 0 bases, with 10 bases between. The CDR3 DNA reads as TGTGCCAGCAGCTTAGTTGCAGGAAACTCTGGAAACACCATATATTTT. This gives the protein CASSLVAGNSGNTIYF.

The chain links TRBV23-1 to TRBJ2-3; 14 bases are a match to TRBD2. TRBV23-1 is designated an ORF whose function remains uncertain. The CDR3 totals 19 residues. J lost 6 bases, V lost 3 bases, and 14 bases had no gene match. The CDR3, as DNA: TGCGCCAGCAGTCATGGGACTAGCGGGGGACCTCTCGTTTTCGATACGCAGTATTTT. Its protein product is CASSHGTSGGPLVFDTQYF.

This clone was counted once. The rearrangement links TRBV5-1 to TRBJ1-3, with a weak D call TRBD1 (6 bases). CDR3 length equals 15 residues. Germline values: CDR1 SGHRS, CDR2 YFSETQ. V was pared by 4 bases and J by 0 bases, with 11 bases between. CDR3: CASSGTGFSGNTIYF. The DNA for the CDR3 is TGCGCCAGCAGCGGAACAGGGTTCTCTGGAAACACCATATATTTT.

Only one count was recorded for this clone. V gene TRBV7-9 combines with J gene TRBJ2-1; 9 bases map to TRBD2. The CDR3 runs to 18 residues. The V and J ends lost 2 bases and 0 bases, in that order; junction bases with no gene match: 8. Germline V gene data show CDR1 as SEHNR and CDR2 as FQNEAQ (reference sequence). CDR3 in DNA: TGTGCCAGCAGCTTATTGGGACTAGCAGATAGCTCCTACAATGAGCAGTTCTTC. It is translated as CASSLLGLADSSYNEQFF.

This clone came up once. This chain joins TRBV5-5 and TRBJ2-7; 9 bases agree with TRBD1. The J segment lost 7 bases and the V segment lost 4 bases, leaving 12 bases of the junction unmatched. The CDR3 sequence is 15 residues long. The germline V gene has CDR1 SGHKS and CDR2 YYEKEE (reference sequence). The CDR3 sequence is CASSPPGQGNGEQYF. In nucleotides, the CDR3 is TGTGCCAGCAGCCCTCCGGGACAGGGAAATGGAGAGCAGTACTTC.

This chain joins TRBV28 and TRBJ2-3; D is undetermined. The CDR3 extends over 11 amino acids. Trimming stripped 8 bases from V and 4 bases from J, with 7 bases between. The germline gives CDR1 MDHEN, CDR2 SYDVKM. CDR3 nucleotide sequence: TGTGCCAGCGGCTTCTCAGATACGCAGTATTTT. Translation gives CASGFSDTQYF.

The rearrangement joins TRBV5-1 to TRBJ2-2; 9 nucleotides agree with TRBD1. J gave up 0 bases and V 6 bases, and 9 bases lay outside the gene matches. Germline V gene lookup returns CDR1 SGHRS and CDR2 YFSETQ. The CDR3 extends over 17 amino acids. This chain's CDR3 is CASIPPGQGANTGELFF. In nucleotides, the CDR3 is TGCGCCAGCATCCCTCCGGGACAGGGAGCGAACACCGGGGAGCTGTTTTTT. Based on the CDR3 plus reference TRBV5-1 and TRBJ2-2, the full variable domain is KAGVTQTPRYLIKTRGQQVTLSCSPISGHRSVSWYQQTPGQGLQFLFEYFSETQRNKGNFPGRFSGRQFSNSRSEMNVSTLELGDSALYLCASIPPGQGANTGELFFGEGSRLTVL.

The gene calls are TRBV2 and TRBJ2-3; 10 nucleotides align to TRBD2. Germline loops: CDR1 SNHLY, CDR2 FYNNEI. The CDR3 covers 16 residues. With V trimmed by 6 bases and J by 0 bases, 6 bases remained unmatched. In DNA form, the CDR3 reads TGTGCCAGCAGGGCCGGACTAGCGGCTAGCACAGATACGCAGTATTTT. The encoded protein is CASRAGLAASTDTQYF.

This chain connects TRBV5-1 to TRBJ2-1, with 8 bases aligning to TRBD2. V was pared by 2 bases and J by 7 bases, with 8 bases of the junction left unmatched. This CDR3 comprises 15 residues. Germline lookup yields CDR1 SGHRS and CDR2 YFSETQ. Here the CDR3 DNA reads TGCGCCAGCAGCTTACATGGCGGGGGGTGGAATGAGCAGTTCTTC. This translates into CASSLHGGGWNEQFF.